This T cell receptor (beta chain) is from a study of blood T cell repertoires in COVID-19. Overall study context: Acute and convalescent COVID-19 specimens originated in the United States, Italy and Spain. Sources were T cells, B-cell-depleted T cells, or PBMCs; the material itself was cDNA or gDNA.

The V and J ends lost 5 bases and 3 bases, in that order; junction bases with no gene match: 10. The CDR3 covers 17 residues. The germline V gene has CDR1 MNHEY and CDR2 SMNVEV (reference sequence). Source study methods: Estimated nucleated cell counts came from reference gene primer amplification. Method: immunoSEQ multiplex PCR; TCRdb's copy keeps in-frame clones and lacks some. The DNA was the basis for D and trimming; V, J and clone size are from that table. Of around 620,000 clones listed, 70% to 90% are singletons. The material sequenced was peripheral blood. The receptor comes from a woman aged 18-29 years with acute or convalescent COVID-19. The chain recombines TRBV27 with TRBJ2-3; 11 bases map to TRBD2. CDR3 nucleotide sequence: TGTGCCAGCAGTAACCCATTTATAGCGGGGGGGACAGATACGCAGTATTTT. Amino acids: CASSNPFIAGGTDTQYF.